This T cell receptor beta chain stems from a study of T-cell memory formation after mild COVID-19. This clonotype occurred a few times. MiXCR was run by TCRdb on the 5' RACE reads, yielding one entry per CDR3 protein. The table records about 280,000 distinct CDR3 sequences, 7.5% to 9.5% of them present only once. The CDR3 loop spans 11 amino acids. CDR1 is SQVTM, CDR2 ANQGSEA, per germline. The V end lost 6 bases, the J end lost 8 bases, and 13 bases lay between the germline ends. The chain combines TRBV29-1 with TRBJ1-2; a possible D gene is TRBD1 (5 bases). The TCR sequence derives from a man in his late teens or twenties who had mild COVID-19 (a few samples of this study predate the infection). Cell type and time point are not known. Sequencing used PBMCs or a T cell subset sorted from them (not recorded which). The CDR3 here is CSVAGSPGYTF. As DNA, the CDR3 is TGCAGCGTAGCAGGGAGTCCGGGCTACACCTTC.